This T cell receptor beta chain was observed in a study of CD8 T cells in ankylosing spondylitis. General study points: Disease-linked clones reportedly showed significant enrichment in matched ankylosing spondylitis synovial fluid. Several of the motif variants were reported before in synovial fluid and blood from reactive arthritis. Within ankylosing spondylitis blood, a TCR beta motif made up of several highly homologous variants appeared to be characteristic.

Concerning this clonotype: The antigen is unknown.

Libraries of TCR beta came from quantitative 5'-RACE with molecular barcodes. TCRdb reanalysed the 5' RACE reads using MiXCR and keeps one entry per CDR3 protein. The repertoire holds about 800,000 distinct CDR3 sequences, with 12% as singletons. The CDR3 extends over 16 amino acids. Germline V gene sequence: CDR1 DFQATT, CDR2 SNEGSKA (reference sequence). The V end lost 0 bases, the J end lost 4 bases, and 16 bases lay between the germline ends. Sample: blood, either unsorted or a sorted T cell fraction (not recorded which). The source of this sequence is a male donor with ankylosing spondylitis. The chain links TRBV20-1 to TRBJ1-5, with TRBD1 as a possible D gene (5 bases). CDR3 nucleotides: TGCAGTGCTAGAGATGGGGCGAGACAGAGTAATCAGCCCCAGCATTTT. Residues: CSARDGARQSNQPQHF.